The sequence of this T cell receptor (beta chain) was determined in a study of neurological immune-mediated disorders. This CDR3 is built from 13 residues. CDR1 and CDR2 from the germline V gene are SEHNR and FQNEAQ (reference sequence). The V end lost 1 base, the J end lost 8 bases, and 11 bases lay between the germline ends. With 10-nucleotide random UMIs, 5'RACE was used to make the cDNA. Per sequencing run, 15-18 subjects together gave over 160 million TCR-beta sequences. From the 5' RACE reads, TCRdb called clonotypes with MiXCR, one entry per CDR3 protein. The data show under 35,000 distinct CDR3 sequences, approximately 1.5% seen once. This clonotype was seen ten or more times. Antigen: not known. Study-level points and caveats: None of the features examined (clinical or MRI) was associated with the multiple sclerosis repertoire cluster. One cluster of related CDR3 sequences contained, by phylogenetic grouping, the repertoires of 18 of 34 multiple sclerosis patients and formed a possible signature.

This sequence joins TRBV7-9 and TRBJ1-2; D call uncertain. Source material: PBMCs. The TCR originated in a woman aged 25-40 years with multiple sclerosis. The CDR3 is CASSLDLTKGYTF. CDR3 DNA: TGTGCCAGCAGCTTAGACCTCACGAAGGGCTACACCTTC.